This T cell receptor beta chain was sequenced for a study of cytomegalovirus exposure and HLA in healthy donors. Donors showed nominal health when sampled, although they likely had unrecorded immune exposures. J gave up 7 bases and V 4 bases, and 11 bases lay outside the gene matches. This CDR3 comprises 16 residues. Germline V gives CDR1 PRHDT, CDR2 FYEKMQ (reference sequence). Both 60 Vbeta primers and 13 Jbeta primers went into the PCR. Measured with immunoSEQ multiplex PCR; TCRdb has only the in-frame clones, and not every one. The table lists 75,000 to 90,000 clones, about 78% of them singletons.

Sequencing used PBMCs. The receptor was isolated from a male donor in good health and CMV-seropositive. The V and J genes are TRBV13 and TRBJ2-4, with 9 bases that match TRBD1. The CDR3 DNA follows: TGTGCCAGCAGCTATCAACAGGGGGCAATCGCGAACATTCAGTACTTC. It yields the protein CASSYQQGAIANIQYF.